The 30 T cell receptor beta chains below come from one sample, sequenced in a study of blood T cells in healthy people across ages. A J-beta primer mix and a sample-barcoded 5' primer were used in a second PCR of roughly 6 to 11 cycles. TCRdb independently ran MiXCR on the 5' RACE reads; one entry per CDR3 protein. The sample records around 1,000,000 distinct CDR3 sequences, almost 25% being singletons. The sample also formed part of further work on T cells of mothers and their children.

Sequenced: blood. The source is a girl aged 2-10 years in good health.

This clonotype occurred a few times. The V gene is TRBV11-1, the J gene TRBJ2-5; no reliable D call. V shed 8 bases and J shed 4 bases, with 23 bases lying between them. The CDR3 spans 16 residues. Germline V gives CDR1 SGHAT, CDR2 FQDESV (reference sequence). This CDR3 reads CASGGSNAGLVETQYF. CDR3 bases: TGTGCCAGCGGCGGCTCTAATGCTGGTTTGGTAGAGACCCAGTACTTC. The variable domain in full, with the rest retrieved from reference TRBV11-1 and TRBJ2-5, is EAEVAQSPRYKITEKSQAVAFWCDPISGHATLYWYRQILGQGPELLVQFQDESVVDDSQLPKDRFSAERLKGVDSTLKIQPAELGDSAMYLCASGGSNAGLVETQYFGPGTRLLVL.

The V call is TRBV6-2 or TRBV6-3, the J call TRBJ1-5; the D gene is possibly TRBD1 (5 bases). Trimming took 1 base from V and 5 from J, leaving 15 bases between them. The germline V gene encodes CDR1 MNHEY and CDR2 SVGEGT. CDR3 length: 16 amino acids. The CDR3: CASSYWGGQAHQPQHF. In DNA, the CDR3 is TGTGCCAGCAGTTACTGGGGTGGACAAGCCCATCAGCCCCAGCATTTT.

This chain uses TRBV6-5 with TRBJ2-1; D is unresolved. Trimming cost V 0 bases and J 0 bases, with 12 bases left between them. Germline CDR1 is MNHEY and CDR2 is SVGAGI. This CDR3 contains 17 residues. The DNA for the CDR3 is TGTGCCAGCAGTTACTCGAATCAGTACCTCTCCTACAATGAGCAGTTCTTC. Translated: CASSYSNQYLSYNEQFF.

The rearrangement links TRBV7-8 to TRBJ2-7; the D is unclear. V lost 3 bases, J lost 2 bases, and 17 bases lay in between. Germline V CDR1 and CDR2: SGHVS, FQNEAQ. The CDR3 loop spans 16 amino acids. The CDR3 nucleotides are TGTGCCAGCAGCTTTTCCACAGCTTATAGCCCCTACGAGCAGTACTTC. Protein product: CASSFSTAYSPYEQYF.

CDR3 in amino acids: CATSRLAGGSSEQFF. The CDR3 DNA reads TGTGCCACCAGCAGACTAGCGGGAGGATCAAGTGAGCAGTTCTTC. This chain links TRBV15 with TRBJ2-1; 11 bases align to TRBD2. Germline V CDR1 and CDR2: LNHNV, YYDKDF (reference sequence). The CDR3 sequence is 15 residues long. The V segment lost 2 bases and the J segment 9 bases; nucleotides outside the gene matches: 6.

In its sample, this clonotype was seen a few times. The V gene is TRBV5-1, the J gene TRBJ2-5; D gene ambiguous. V was cut by 9 bases and J by 9 bases, with 15 bases left in between. The germline V gene encodes CDR1 SGHRS and CDR2 YFSETQ. This CDR3 contains 11 residues. Here the CDR3 reads CATRRDGSQYF. In nucleotides, the CDR3 is TGCGCCACCCGGCGCGATGGGTCCCAGTACTTC.

This clonotype was counted between two and nine times. This chain connects TRBV15 to TRBJ2-1; TRBD2 might be the D (5 bases). Near its end, the DNA agrees better with TRBJ2-5, so the J call may be wrong. This CDR3 region has 13 residues. CDR1 and CDR2 (germline): LNHNV, YYDKDF (reference sequence). The CDR3 DNA is TGTGCCACCAGCAGAGATGGGAGTGAGACCCAGTACTTC. It yields the protein CATSRDGSETQYF.

This clonotype was seen only a few times. One end of the junction fails to match germline, which may point to a read error. The chain is built from TRBV27 and TRBJ2-4; tentative D call: TRBD2 (6 bases). The CDR3 covers 17 residues. Per germline, CDR1 MNHEY and CDR2 SMNVEV (reference sequence). The CDR3, as DNA: TGTGCCAGCAGTTCCCCTCGCGGAGGGCCAGCCGAAAACATTCAGTACTTC. This translates into CASSSPRGGPAENIQYF.

The chain employs TRBV7-2 and TRBJ2-5, with 11 positions matching TRBD2. After removal of 0 bases from V and 2 bases from J, the junction contained 11 bases not matched to a gene. This CDR3 has 19 residues. Germline V gene data show CDR1 as SGHTA and CDR2 as FQGNSA. CDR3: CASSLAMGLAVLLQETQYF. CDR3 coding DNA: TGTGCCAGCAGCTTAGCAATGGGACTAGCGGTTCTATTACAAGAGACCCAGTACTTC.

This clonotype was recorded many times. V usage is TRBV20-1 and J usage is TRBJ2-5; 9 nucleotides line up with TRBD1. The germline gives CDR1 DFQATT, CDR2 SNEGSKA (reference sequence). V lost 4 bases to trimming and J lost 4 bases; unmatched junction nucleotides: 1. The CDR3 runs to 12 residues. CDR3 nucleotides: TGCAGTGCTACGGACAGGGGAGAGACCCAGTACTTC. Residues: CSATDRGETQYF.

This clonotype was seen a handful of times. The J gene is TRBJ2-1, the V gene TRBV20-1; D is perhaps TRBD1 (5 bases). Per germline, CDR1 DFQATT and CDR2 SNEGSKA (reference sequence). The CDR3 has 14 amino acids. The CDR3 region is CTLWGPSSYNEQFF. In nucleotides, the CDR3 is TGCACCCTGTGGGGCCCGAGCTCCTACAATGAGCAGTTCTTC.

The chain employs TRBV12-3 or TRBV12-4 and TRBJ2-1, with D possibly matching TRBD2 (6 bases). The V gene lost 5 bases and the J gene lost 0 bases, with 14 bases spanning the gap. The CDR3 runs to 16 residues. The CDR3 bases are TGTGCCAGCAGTGTTTCTTGGCGGGGCTCCTACAATGAGCAGTTCTTC. This encodes CASSVSWRGSYNEQFF.

This clonotype was counted between two and nine times. The chain has TRBV10-3 and TRBJ2-7; 7 bases match TRBD2. The CDR3 is 15 residues long. Germline loops: CDR1 ENHRY, CDR2 SYGVKD. V gave up 3 bases and J gave up 0 bases; unmatched junction bases: 5. CDR3 in DNA: TGTGCCATCAGTGATTTAGCGGGCCGCTCCTACGAGCAGTACTTC. Encoded protein: CAISDLAGRSYEQYF.

CDR3 DNA: TGTGCCAGCAGCGCCACGGTATTCAATCAGCCCCAGCATTTT. It translates to CASSATVFNQPQHF. The gene calls are TRBV7-2 and TRBJ1-5; no definite D call. The CDR3 is made up of 14 amino acids. V was trimmed by 5 bases and J by 3 bases, leaving 11 bases between them. Looked up from germline, CDR1 is SGHTA and CDR2 is FQGNSA.

This rearrangement joins TRBV29-1 to TRBJ2-2; D uncertain. The CDR3 has 11 residues. Germline V lookup: CDR1 SQVTM, CDR2 ANQGSEA. The germline V and J ends were trimmed by 3 bases and 8 bases, with 7 bases remaining between them. The CDR3: CSVDARGELFF. The CDR3 nucleotides are TGCAGCGTTGACGCTAGAGGGGAGCTGTTTTTT.

V usage is TRBV15 and J usage is TRBJ2-3; D may be TRBD2 (7 bases). The V and J ends lost 8 bases and 4 bases respectively, with 13 bases between them. CDR1 is LNHNV, CDR2 YYDKDF, per germline (reference sequence). The CDR3 covers 13 residues. CDR3 coding DNA: TGTGCCACCTCCCGCGGGGGCGCAGATACGCAGTATTTT. Residues: CATSRGGADTQYF.

This clonotype was picked up a small number of times. V usage is TRBV29-1 and J usage is TRBJ2-2; 8 bases are shared with TRBD1. After removal of 1 base from V and 0 bases from J, the junction contained 4 bases not matched to a gene. CDR3 size: 16 residues. CDR1 is SQVTM, CDR2 ANQGSEA, per germline. The CDR3 here is CSVEATGGTNTGELFF. The CDR3 DNA is TGCAGCGTTGAAGCTACAGGGGGAACGAACACCGGGGAGCTGTTTTTT.

This clonotype occurred a few times. The chain recombines TRBV12-3 or TRBV12-4 with TRBJ2-5; weak D call: TRBD2 (7 bases). Trimming stripped 3 bases from V and 3 bases from J, with 14 bases between. The CDR3 covers 15 residues. The CDR3 reads CASSFWRGQKETQYF. In DNA form, the CDR3 reads TGTGCCAGCAGTTTCTGGCGGGGGCAAAAAGAGACCCAGTACTTC.

The genes are TRBV27 and TRBJ1-2; possibly TRBD1 for D (6 bases). The CDR3 consists of 13 residues. In germline, CDR1 is MNHEY, CDR2 SMNVEV (reference sequence). The V gene lost 2 bases and the J gene lost 6 bases, with 10 bases spanning the gap. The DNA of the CDR3 is TGTGCCAGCAGTTTAAGGGGGATCGATGGCTACACCTTC. As protein: CASSLRGIDGYTF.

This sequence joins TRBV12-3 or TRBV12-4 and TRBJ2-7; D not certain. The CDR3 has 14 residues. V shed 8 bases and J shed 0 bases, with 14 bases lying between them. CDR3 amino acids: CASGSGLNSYEQYF. CDR3 sequence (DNA): TGTGCCAGCGGTAGTGGTTTGAACTCCTACGAGCAGTACTTC.

This clonotype came up a few times. The chain recombines TRBV29-1 with TRBJ2-2; D is possibly TRBD1 (6 bases). Trimming removed 7 bases at V and 3 bases at J, with 12 bases between. Per germline, CDR1 SQVTM and CDR2 ANQGSEA. This CDR3 has 13 amino acids. CDR3 sequence: CSAIRGDTGELFF. The CDR3, as DNA: TGCAGCGCGATCAGGGGCGACACCGGGGAGCTGTTTTTT.

This clonotype has a count of ten or more. The chain couples TRBV29-1 to TRBJ2-4; possibly TRBD1 or TRBD2 for D (5 bases each). This CDR3 is 13 amino acids long. V lost 6 bases and J 2 bases, leaving 11 bases between the germline ends. Germline CDR1 is SQVTM and CDR2 is ANQGSEA. The CDR3 here is CSVVGVSKNIQYF. The CDR3 DNA reads as TGCAGCGTCGTGGGGGTCTCCAAAAACATTCAGTACTTC.

A few counts support this clonotype. The rearrangement links TRBV19 to TRBJ1-2; D is unclear. This CDR3 contains 13 residues. Trimming took 3 bases from V and 4 from J, leaving 9 bases between them. Germline V gene data show CDR1 as LNHDA and CDR2 as SQIVND (reference sequence). CDR3 DNA: TGTGCCAGTAGTATCGGGAGAGCCTATGGCTACACCTTC. Amino acids: CASSIGRAYGYTF.

In regard to this clonotype: Sequence at one end of the junction differs from germline and may be a read error. This chain links TRBV4-3 with TRBJ2-7; possibly TRBD1 or TRBD2 for D (6 bases each). This CDR3 region has 16 residues. CDR1 and CDR2 from the germline V gene are LGHNA and YSLEER. The CDR3 spells CASSQDRGARGTEQHF. In DNA form, the CDR3 reads TGCGCCAGCAGCCAAGATAGGGGGGCGCGGGGAACCGAGCAGCACTTC.

In its sample, this clonotype was seen once. The V gene is TRBV18, the J gene TRBJ1-1; a weak D match, TRBD1 (5 bases). V was clipped by 3 bases and J by 3 bases, with 11 bases between them. The CDR3 has 14 amino acids. The germline CDR1 and CDR2 sequences are KGHSH and LQKENI. In nucleotides, the CDR3 is TGTGCCAGCTCACCTAGGGGCATAGACACTGAAGCTTTCTTT. Its protein is CASSPRGIDTEAFF.

This clonotype was counted between two and nine times. The chain links TRBV28 to TRBJ1-6; TRBD1 agrees at 9 bases. Germline CDR1 reads MDHEN; CDR2 reads SYDVKM. The CDR3 has 17 residues. The V segment lost 11 bases and the J segment 1 base; nucleotides outside the gene matches: 12. The CDR3 DNA reads TGTGCCGGAAACAGGGGGCAGGTTTGGTCCTATAATTCACCCCTCCACTTT. It specifies CAGNRGQVWSYNSPLHF.

This chain uses TRBV12-3 or TRBV12-4 with TRBJ1-6, with D possibly being TRBD1 (6 bases). The CDR3 is 18 amino acids. V was shortened by 3 bases and J by 7 bases, with 22 bases between the two germline ends. The CDR3 DNA sequence: TGTGCCAGCAGTTTCGAAGCGGGGGCTAAGCCGGAAAATTCACCCCTCCACTTT. This sequence encodes CASSFEAGAKPENSPLHF.

Only a few counts were recorded for this clonotype. The rearrangement joins TRBV29-1 to TRBJ2-3, with unresolved D. Trimming took off 0 bases at V and 6 bases at J, with 10 bases between the two ends. Looked up from germline, CDR1 is SQVTM and CDR2 is ANQGSEA. This CDR3 has 13 amino acids. The CDR3: CSVEEAPPDTQYF. The CDR3 bases are TGCAGCGTTGAAGAGGCCCCTCCGGATACGCAGTATTTT.

CDR3 sequence: CASSAGDQPQHF. The CDR3 DNA is TGTGCCAGCAGCGCCGGGGATCAGCCCCAGCATTTT. The chain joins TRBV5-6 to TRBJ1-5; the D is unclear. Germline V gives CDR1 SGHDT, CDR2 YYEEEE. Trimming took off 4 bases at V and 5 bases at J, with 7 bases between the two ends. CDR3 length: 12 amino acids. The full variable domain, in which reference TRBV5-6 and TRBJ1-5 provide the parts outside the CDR3, is DAGVTQSPTHLIKTRGQQVTLRCSPKSGHDTVSWYQQALGQGPQFIFQYYEEEERQRGNFPDRFSGHQFPNYSSELNVNALLLGDSALYLCASSAGDQPQHFGDGTRLSIL.

The chain uses TRBV14 and TRBJ2-1, with 11 bases aligning to TRBD1. The CDR3 runs 19 residues. Germline CDR1 is SGHDN and CDR2 is FVKESK. Trimming removed 4 bases from V and 7 bases from J; junction bases left unmatched: 18. CDR3 sequence (DNA): TGTGCCAGCAGCCTATATTTCCCTCTATCCGGGACAGGGGGTAATGAGCAGTTCTTC. Translating gives CASSLYFPLSGTGGNEQFF.